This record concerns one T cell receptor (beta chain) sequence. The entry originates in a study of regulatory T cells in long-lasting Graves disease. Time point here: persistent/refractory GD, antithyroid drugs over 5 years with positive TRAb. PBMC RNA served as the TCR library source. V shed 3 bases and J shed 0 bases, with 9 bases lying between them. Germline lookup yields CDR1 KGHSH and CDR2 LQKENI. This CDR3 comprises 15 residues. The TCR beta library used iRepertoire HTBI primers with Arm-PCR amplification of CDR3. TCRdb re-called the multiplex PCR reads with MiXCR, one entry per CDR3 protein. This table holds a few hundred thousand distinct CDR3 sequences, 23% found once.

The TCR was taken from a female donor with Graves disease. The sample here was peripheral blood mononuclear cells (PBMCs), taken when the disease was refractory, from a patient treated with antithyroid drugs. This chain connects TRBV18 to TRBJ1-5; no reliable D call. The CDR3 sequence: CASSPQASSNQPQHF. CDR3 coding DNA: TGTGCCAGCTCACCCCAGGCATCTAGCAATCAGCCCCAGCATTTT.